There are many counts of the clone carrying this TCR beta chain. The V gene lost 5 bases and the J gene lost 6 bases, with 11 bases spanning the gap. The CDR3 is 12 amino acids. From germline, CDR1 is SGHNT and CDR2 YYREEE (reference sequence). The data were taken from a study of T-cell memory formation after mild COVID-19. TCRdb independently ran MiXCR on the 5' RACE reads; one entry per CDR3 protein. The table has over 95,000 distinct CDR3 sequences, 22% seen once; the top ten hold roughly 37%. The specimen was PBMCs or a T cell subset sorted from them (not recorded which). The chain recombines TRBV5-4 with TRBJ1-1; D uncertain. The source is a man younger than 30 who had mild COVID-19 (a few samples of this study predate the infection). Cell type and time point are not known. The CDR3 bases are TGTGCCAGCAGGGCTGAGACCTCTGAAGCTTTCTTT. It translates to CASRAETSEAFF.